Following are 31 T cell receptor beta chains from one sample sequenced in a study of blood T cell repertoires in COVID-19. Some clones are missing from TCRdb's copy, which holds only in-frame ones; the method was immunoSEQ multiplex PCR. The sample consists of under 300,000 clones, roughly 82% of them appearing once. The sequenced sample consisted of peripheral blood. These receptors originate from a man aged 40-49 years who had recovered from COVID-19.

The chain uses TRBV5-1 and TRBJ2-1, with TRBD2 matching over 13 bases. CDR1 and CDR2 from the germline V gene are SGHRS and YFSETQ. This CDR3 is built from 16 residues. The V and J ends lost 4 bases and 9 bases, in that order; junction bases with no gene match: 10. CDR3 DNA sequence: TGCGCCAGCAGCCCGGGGACTAGCGGGATGGAGGGTGAGCAGTTCTTC. Its translation is CASSPGTSGMEGEQFF. Full variable domain (remainder filled in from reference TRBV5-1 and TRBJ2-1): KAGVTQTPRYLIKTRGQQVTLSCSPISGHRSVSWYQQTPGQGLQFLFEYFSETQRNKGNFPGRFSGRQFSNSRSEMNVSTLELGDSALYLCASSPGTSGMEGEQFFGPGTRLTVL.

This chain joins TRBV5-1 and TRBJ2-2; D remains unclear. The CDR3 contains 14 residues. Germline CDR1 is SGHRS and CDR2 is YFSETQ. V was trimmed by 2 bases and J by 6 bases, leaving 11 bases between them. In DNA, the CDR3 is TGCGCCAGCAGCTTCTACAGTTCGCCCGGGGAGCTGTTTTTT. Protein sequence: CASSFYSSPGELFF.

The chain links TRBV15 to TRBJ2-5, with TRBD1 matching 8 bases. The CDR3 sequence is 15 residues long. Germline values: CDR1 LNHNV, CDR2 YYDKDF (reference sequence). With V trimmed by 5 bases and J by 5 bases, 10 bases remained unmatched. This CDR3 reads CATSASATGAETQYF. CDR3 nucleotides: TGTGCCACCAGCGCATCAGCGACAGGGGCCGAGACCCAGTACTTC.

The chain has TRBV18 and TRBJ2-7; 9 bases are shared with TRBD1. V gave up 6 bases and J gave up 7 bases; unmatched junction bases: 22. The length of the CDR3 is 18 residues. Germline V CDR1 and CDR2: KGHSH, LQKENI. CDR3 sequence (DNA): TGTGCCAGCTCCCTCGAGGCCCAAACCGGGACAGGGCTGGGGGAGCAGTACTTC. Amino acid sequence: CASSLEAQTGTGLGEQYF.

In regard to this clone: Other DNA sequences in this sample translate to the same CDR3. The chain is built from TRBV5-1 and TRBJ1-4; D is possibly TRBD1 (5 bases). Germline V gene data show CDR1 as SGHRS and CDR2 as YFSETQ. The CDR3 loop spans 14 amino acids. Deletions cut 0 bases from V and 8 bases from J, with 11 bases between. CDR3 in DNA: TGCGCCAGCAGCTTGGGGGGTCAGGGAGAAAAACTGTTTTTT. As protein: CASSLGGQGEKLFF.

The rearrangement uses TRBV11-2 and TRBJ2-3, with D unclear. Trimming shortened V by 1 base and J by 2 bases, and 10 bases separated the two germline ends. Germline CDR1 and CDR2: SGHAT and FQNNGV. There are 15 residues in the CDR3. The CDR3 spells CASSLVRGLTDTQYF. In DNA, the CDR3 is TGTGCCAGCAGCTTAGTCCGCGGCCTCACAGATACGCAGTATTTT.

The CDR3 sequence: CASSASGQGGYNSPLHF. CDR3 bases: TGTGCCAGCAGCGCGAGCGGACAGGGGGGATATAATTCACCCCTCCACTTT. The gene calls are TRBV27 and TRBJ1-6, with 10 nucleotides matching TRBD1. CDR1 is MNHEY and CDR2 is SMNVEV in the germline V gene (reference sequence). Trimming took 6 bases from V and 4 from J; bases not matched to a gene: 9. CDR3 length: 17 amino acids.

The chain combines TRBV19 with TRBJ2-7, with TRBD1 matching 9 bases. J gave up 3 bases and V 4 bases, and 4 bases lay outside the gene matches. This CDR3 is 14 amino acids long. CDR1 is LNHDA and CDR2 is SQIVND in the germline V gene (reference sequence). CDR3 protein: CASSRTGALYEQYF. The CDR3 DNA sequence: TGTGCCAGTAGTAGGACAGGGGCGCTCTACGAGCAGTACTTC.

The chain carries TRBV11-2 and TRBJ2-1; D is unclear. V dropped 1 base and J dropped 10 bases, with 8 bases sitting between them. The CDR3 contains 12 residues. Germline V gives CDR1 SGHAT, CDR2 FQNNGV. CDR3 residues: CASSLAAQEQFF. The DNA for the CDR3 is TGTGCCAGCAGCTTAGCTGCCCAGGAGCAGTTCTTC.

V is TRBV3-1 (or the pseudogene TRBV3-2) and J is TRBJ2-3; a possible D gene is TRBD2 (5 bases). The CDR3 totals 16 residues. The V gene lost 4 bases and the J gene lost 0 bases, with 14 bases spanning the gap. Looked up from germline, CDR1 is LGHDT and CDR2 is YNNKEL (reference sequence). The CDR3 coding sequence is TGTGCCAGCAGCCCAGCCGCAGCGGCTAGCACAGATACGCAGTATTTT. It is translated as CASSPAAAASTDTQYF.

This clone was seen only a few times. The chain uses TRBV19 and TRBJ1-2; D unclear. From germline, CDR1 is LNHDA and CDR2 SQIVND (reference sequence). CDR3 size: 13 residues. Trimming took off 7 bases at V and 4 bases at J, with 13 bases between the two ends. The CDR3 bases are TGTGCCAGTATCCCCGCCTCCGGCTATGGCTACACCTTC. Its protein product is CASIPASGYGYTF.

The chain joins TRBV15 to TRBJ1-1; D is unclear. This CDR3 spans 14 amino acids. The germline CDR1 and CDR2 sequences are LNHNV and YYDKDF (reference sequence). V was trimmed by 1 base and J by 5 bases, leaving 11 bases between them. CDR3 in amino acids: CATSRVGRKTEAFF. CDR3 DNA sequence: TGTGCCACCAGCAGAGTTGGCAGGAAAACTGAAGCTTTCTTT.

V and J are TRBV4-3 and TRBJ2-3; 14 bases align to TRBD2. The germline gives CDR1 LGHNA, CDR2 YSLEER. V lost 0 bases to trimming and J lost 0 bases; unmatched junction nucleotides: 5. The CDR3 extends over 19 amino acids. CDR3 residues: CASSQDFGTSGGSTDTQYF. The CDR3 DNA reads as TGCGCCAGCAGCCAAGATTTCGGGACTAGCGGGGGAAGCACAGATACGCAGTATTTT.

The CDR3 reads CASSRTRDTYGYTF. In DNA form, the CDR3 reads TGTGCCAGCAGCCGCACCAGGGACACCTATGGCTACACCTTC. V gene TRBV5-4 combines with J gene TRBJ1-2; maybe TRBD1 (6 bases). The CDR3 sequence is 14 residues long. Trimming shortened V by 4 bases and J by 4 bases, and 14 bases separated the two germline ends. Germline values: CDR1 SGHNT, CDR2 YYREEE (reference sequence).

V usage is TRBV5-4 and J usage is TRBJ1-1, with D unclear. The V end lost 7 bases, the J end lost 4 bases, and 8 bases lay between the germline ends. CDR1 and CDR2 (germline): SGHNT, YYREEE (reference sequence). The CDR3 contains 11 residues. The CDR3: CASGLSTEAFF. For the CDR3, the DNA is TGTGCCAGCGGGCTATCCACTGAAGCTTTCTTT.

The rearrangement links TRBV19 to TRBJ2-7; TRBD1 agrees at 9 bases. Per the germline V gene, CDR1 is LNHDA and CDR2 is SQIVND (reference sequence). CDR3 length: 15 amino acids. V shed 6 bases and J 5 bases; nucleotides not matched to a gene: 11. In nucleotides, the CDR3 is TGTGCCAGTAGGAACCCCGGGACAGGGAACGACGAGCAGTACTTC. This sequence encodes CASRNPGTGNDEQYF.

The chain couples TRBV2 to TRBJ2-7, with D possibly TRBD1 on 6 matching bases. CDR3 length equals 14 residues. In germline, CDR1 is SNHLY, CDR2 FYNNEI. Trimming took 4 bases from V and 1 from J, leaving 11 bases between them. The CDR3: CASSGPDRSYEQYF. The CDR3, as DNA: TGTGCCAGCAGTGGTCCGGACAGATCCTACGAGCAGTACTTC.

The CDR3 here is CASSLTGRDTIYF. The CDR3, as DNA: TGTGCCAGCAGCCTAACAGGGCGGGACACCATATATTTT. This chain joins TRBV11-2 and TRBJ1-3, with D possibly TRBD1 on 6 matching bases. V shed 5 bases and J shed 8 bases, with 13 bases lying between them. Germline V CDR1 and CDR2: SGHAT, FQNNGV. This CDR3 is built from 13 residues. Supplemented by reference TRBV11-2 and TRBJ1-3, the full variable domain reads EAGVAQSPRYKIIEKRQSVAFWCNPISGHATLYWYQQILGQGPKLLIQFQNNGVVDDSQLPKDRFSAERLKGVDSTLKIQPAKLEDSAVYLCASSLTGRDTIYFGEGSWLTVV.

The V and J genes are TRBV6-4 and TRBJ2-5; TRBD1 matches 9 bases. Trimming at V came to 3 bases and at J to 5 bases, leaving 10 bases not matched to a gene. This CDR3 region has 16 residues. Germline CDR1 and CDR2: MRHNA and SNTAGT. The CDR3 protein is CASSEAPGQGRETQYF. As DNA, the CDR3 is TGTGCCAGCAGTGAAGCGCCAGGACAGGGGAGGGAGACCCAGTACTTC.

CDR3 protein: CASSRQSGITEAFF. DNA of the CDR3: TGTGCCAGCAGTCGACAATCAGGGATCACTGAAGCTTTCTTT. J is TRBJ1-1 and V is TRBV6-2 or TRBV6-3; a weak D match, TRBD1 (5 bases). The CDR3 runs 14 residues. Between the trimmed V and J ends, which lost 5 bases and 4 bases, there was a span of 14 bases. Germline CDR1 reads MNHEY; CDR2 reads SVGEGT.

The genes are TRBV4-1 and TRBJ1-1, with a weak D call TRBD1 (6 bases). Trimming removed 5 bases at V and 0 bases at J, with 16 bases between. This CDR3 comprises 16 residues. Germline CDR1 reads MGHRA; CDR2 reads YSYEKL. CDR3 nucleotides: TGCGCCAGCAGCAAGCCATATGGACAGATGAACACTGAAGCTTTCTTT. Translation: CASSKPYGQMNTEAFF.

In this sample, this clone turned up once. CDR3 sequence reads: CASRPPEQPLLYF. The CDR3 DNA reads TGTGCCAGTAGGCCTCCGGAGCAGCCCCTCCTGTACTTC. V is TRBV19 and J is TRBJ2-5; D gene unclear. V was shortened by 6 bases and J by 13 bases, with 21 bases between the two germline ends. This CDR3 is 13 amino acids long. Germline loops: CDR1 LNHDA, CDR2 SQIVND (reference sequence).

The rearrangement joins TRBV5-1 to TRBJ1-6; 9 bases are shared with TRBD1. Germline CDR1 is SGHRS and CDR2 is YFSETQ. The CDR3 length is 15 residues. V was pared by 2 bases and J by 6 bases, with 3 bases of the junction left unmatched. The chain's CDR3 is CASSFGTGRNSPLHF. The DNA for the CDR3 is TGCGCCAGCAGCTTCGGGACAGGGCGTAATTCACCCCTCCACTTT.

This chain joins TRBV3-1 (or the pseudogene TRBV3-2) and TRBJ2-2, with 8 positions matching TRBD2. The V segment lost 1 base and the J segment 5 bases; nucleotides outside the gene matches: 6. Germline CDR1 reads LGHDT; CDR2 reads YNNKEL (reference sequence). This CDR3 comprises 16 residues. CDR3 loop: CASSQGLGLVTGELFF. CDR3 nucleotides: TGTGCCAGCAGCCAAGGTTTGGGACTAGTTACCGGGGAGCTGTTTTTT.

V and J are TRBV19 and TRBJ2-2; 9 nucleotides agree with TRBD1. This CDR3 region has 16 residues. The V gene end was trimmed by 3 bases and the J gene end by 4 bases; junction bases not matched to a gene: 6. Germline loops: CDR1 LNHDA, CDR2 SQIVND (reference sequence). The CDR3 is CASSIMGQGGTGELFF. The CDR3, as DNA: TGTGCCAGTAGTATTATGGGACAGGGAGGCACCGGGGAGCTGTTTTTT.

The chain uses TRBV27 and TRBJ2-3; 10 bases are shared with TRBD2. This CDR3 is built from 18 residues. Germline CDR1 MNHEY, CDR2 SMNVEV (reference sequence). V was pared by 8 bases and J by 2 bases, with 16 bases of the junction left unmatched. This CDR3 reads CASLHPLAGRLLTDTQYF. For the CDR3, the DNA is TGTGCCAGCCTTCACCCACTAGCGGGACGACTCCTCACAGATACGCAGTATTTT.

In this sample, this clone turned up once. This sequence joins TRBV5-1 and TRBJ2-7, with 9 bases fitting TRBD1. This CDR3 comprises 16 residues. V shed 0 bases and J 2 bases; nucleotides not matched to a gene: 6. CDR1 is SGHRS and CDR2 is YFSETQ in the germline V gene. The CDR3 DNA reads TGCGCCAGCAGCTTGGCCAGGGGACAGGGAGCCTACGAGCAGTACTTC. This gives the protein CASSLARGQGAYEQYF.

The rearrangement joins TRBV29-1 to TRBJ1-1, with 7 bases fitting TRBD1. The junction had 6 bases not matched to a gene; V was cut back by 5 bases and J by 3 bases. This CDR3 region has 13 residues. Germline CDR1 SQVTM, CDR2 ANQGSEA. The CDR3: CSVYRGVDTEAFF. In nucleotides, the CDR3 is TGCAGCGTTTACAGGGGTGTGGACACTGAAGCTTTCTTT.

This rearrangement joins TRBV27 to TRBJ2-5; 11 bases are a match to TRBD2. The CDR3 runs 18 residues. Germline CDR1 is MNHEY and CDR2 is SMNVEV (reference sequence). The V gene end was trimmed by 5 bases and the J gene end by 3 bases; junction bases not matched to a gene: 14. The CDR3 sequence is CASSQRTWLAGGEETQYF. In DNA form, the CDR3 reads TGTGCCAGCAGTCAGAGGACTTGGCTAGCGGGGGGCGAAGAGACCCAGTACTTC.

The J gene is TRBJ2-5, the V gene TRBV9; D ambiguous. Germline CDR1 SGDLS, CDR2 YYNGEE. V was trimmed by 0 bases and J by 2 bases, leaving 8 bases between them. This CDR3 contains 14 residues. Here the CDR3 reads CASSVGRQQETQYF. The CDR3 nucleotides read TGTGCCAGCAGCGTAGGGCGGCAACAAGAGACCCAGTACTTC.

The chain joins TRBV9 to TRBJ2-1; TRBD2 agrees at 11 bases. Germline trimming cut 5 bases from V and 6 bases from J; bases unmatched to any gene: 10. The CDR3 is 16 residues long. The germline gives CDR1 SGDLS, CDR2 YYNGEE. In nucleotides, the CDR3 is TGTGCCAGCAGTCGTAGCTCGGGACTAGCGGTCAATGAGCAGTTCTTC. It yields the protein CASSRSSGLAVNEQFF.